The sample holds a few counts of the clone carrying this T cell receptor (beta chain). Its target is unknown. The sample belongs to a study of T cell repertoires in cytomegalovirus infection. Study summary: CMV infection plus the matching HLA type was flagged by public TCR beta signatures. Study outcomes and limitations: Ex vivo responses were dominated by HLA-C-restricted CMV-specific TCR beta clonotypes. The cumulative frequency of public TCR beta families identified carriers of CMV plus the relevant HLA.

TCRdb reprocessed the reads with MiXCR, giving one entry per CDR3 protein. The data hold some 170,000 distinct CDR3 sequences, with about 18% observed a single time. The source of this sequence is a human donor in good health (CMV status not recorded). Some clones in this sample may be carry-over from other donors' samples. The sample taken for sequencing was CD8+ T cells from PBMCs.

This CDR3 is CASTPQGPSYNEQFF. The CDR3 bases are TGTGCCAGCACCCCCCAGGGGCCCTCCTACAATGAGCAGTTCTTC. The chain employs TRBV7-6 and TRBJ2-1; a weak D match, TRBD1 (6 bases). This CDR3 contains 15 residues. V was clipped by 7 bases and J by 0 bases, with 13 bases between them. Germline CDR1 and CDR2: SGHVS and FNYEAQ. Drawing the rest from reference TRBV7-6 and TRBJ2-1, the complete variable domain is GAGVSQSPRYKVTKRGQDVALRCDPISGHVSLYWYRQALGQGPEFLTYFNYEAQQDKSGLPNDRFSAERPEGSISTLTIQRTEQRDSAMYRCASTPQGPSYNEQFFGPGTRLTVL.